This T cell receptor beta chain is drawn from a study of tumour-infiltrating T cells in Burkitt lymphoma. The wider study: Overall and progression-free survival were predicted by productive clonality. Notes on the study in general: Public clonotypes, several, appeared across numerous Burkitt lymphoma patients.

This clone was found a few times. What it binds is not known. The germline gives CDR1 LNHDA, CDR2 SQIVND (reference sequence). The CDR3 has 14 amino acids. With 6 bases clipped from V and 5 bases from J, the junction kept 3 bases outside the gene matches. Sequencing was performed with immunoSEQ multiplex PCR; in TCRdb, only in-frame clones are kept and a portion is missing. The sample includes tens of thousands of clones, 30% to 40% of them seen just once. The chain recombines TRBV19 with TRBJ2-5, with 13 bases lining up with TRBD2. The sequenced material came from tumor tissue. The clonotype comes from a human donor with Burkitt lymphoma. This CDR3 reads CASRGTSGDETQYF. The CDR3 region has the DNA TGTGCCAGTAGGGGGACTAGCGGGGATGAGACCCAGTACTTC. The entire variable domain, with the rest obtained from reference TRBV19 and TRBJ2-5, is as follows: DGGITQSPKYLFRKEGQNVTLSCEQNLNHDAMYWYRQDPGQGLRLIYYSQIVNDFQKGDIAEGYSVSREKKESFPLTVTSAQKNPTAFYLCASRGTSGDETQYFGPGTRLLVL.